Listed below are T cell receptor beta chains from one sample, sequenced in a study of early T cells in non-severe SARS-CoV-2 infection. Each CDR3 protein is one row after TCRdb ran MiXCR on the 5' RACE reads. The sample has tens of thousands of distinct CDR3 sequences; approximately 12% are singletons. The sequenced sample was whole blood. The origin of the receptors is an adult who was a healthcare worker with PCR-confirmed SARS-CoV-2 infection or an uninfected control (not recorded which). Both conserved end residues are part of each CDR3. Fields, in order: CDR3 DNA, CDR3 protein, J gene, D gene, V gene, clone size. A D gene is named only where the DNA matches it firmly. Rows may omit the clone size; those that give it use once, few, many or a size class.

CDR3nt: TGCGCCAGCAGCTTGTTCCGGGACAGGGGAGACGGCTACACCTTC
CDR3aa: CASSLFRDRGDGYTF
j_gene: TRBJ1-2
d_gene: TRBD1
v_gene: TRBV5-1
abundance: few

CDR3nt: TGTGCCAGCAGTTACTCGATGTTCACCTACGAGCAGTACTTC
CDR3aa: CASSYSMFTYEQYF
j_gene: TRBJ2-7
d_gene: NA
v_gene: TRBV6-2/TRBV6-3
abundance: many

CDR3nt: TGTGCCAGCAGCTCGGACGGGGCTGATTCACCCCTCCACTTT
CDR3aa: CASSSDGADSPLHF
j_gene: TRBJ1-6
d_gene: NA
v_gene: TRBV5-5
abundance: many

CDR3nt: TGTGCCAGCAGCTTAGGGGGGGCGCAAGAGACCCAGTACTTC
CDR3aa: CASSLGGAQETQYF
j_gene: TRBJ2-5
d_gene: NA
v_gene: TRBV11-2
abundance: few

CDR3nt: TGCAGTGCTAGAGGGTTTTCGAGAGCGGTTAACACCGGGGAGCTGTTTTTT
CDR3aa: CSARGFSRAVNTGELFF
j_gene: TRBJ2-2
d_gene: NA
v_gene: TRBV20-1
abundance: many

CDR3nt: TGTGCCAGCAGAAGAACCTTGACAGCCCCGAACTACAATGAGCAGTTCTTC
CDR3aa: CASRRTLTAPNYNEQFF
j_gene: TRBJ2-1
d_gene: NA
v_gene: TRBV6-5
abundance: few

CDR3nt: TGTGCCAGCGGGACAGTGACAGATACGCAGTATTTT
CDR3aa: CASGTVTDTQYF
j_gene: TRBJ2-3
d_gene: TRBD1
v_gene: TRBV6-6
abundance: few

CDR3nt: TGTGCCAGCAGCTTCGGTCATTCAGGGGGTAATGGCTACACCTTC
CDR3aa: CASSFGHSGGNGYTF
j_gene: TRBJ1-2
d_gene: TRBD1
v_gene: TRBV7-9
abundance: many

CDR3nt: TGTGCCAGCTCACTCCTCCAGGACGGGTTGAGGACTATGAACACTGAAGCTTTCTTT
CDR3aa: CASSLLQDGLRTMNTEAFF
j_gene: TRBJ1-1
d_gene: NA
v_gene: TRBV18
abundance: few

CDR3nt: TGTGCCAGCATCCTTAACCCCCGGATGGGCCTTGTGACCCAGTACTTC
CDR3aa: CASILNPRMGLVTQYF
j_gene: TRBJ2-5
d_gene: NA
v_gene: TRBV7-9
abundance: many

CDR3nt: TGTGCTAGAACCGCAGGGGCTGTTGATGAGCAGTTCTTC
CDR3aa: CARTAGAVDEQFF
j_gene: TRBJ2-1
d_gene: NA
v_gene: TRBV12-5
abundance: few

CDR3nt: TGTGCCAGCAGCCAACTAGCGGGGAGAGGTGGGACCCAGTACTTC
CDR3aa: CASSQLAGRGGTQYF
j_gene: TRBJ2-5
d_gene: TRBD2
v_gene: TRBV12-3/TRBV12-4
abundance: many

CDR3nt: TGTGCCTGGAGCCGTCAACGGGGCCCTAATGAAAAACTGTTTTTT
CDR3aa: CAWSRQRGPNEKLFF
j_gene: TRBJ1-4
d_gene: NA
v_gene: TRBV30
abundance: many

CDR3nt: TGTGCCAGCAGTTACTCCGAACCGGTAACTGAAGCTTTCTTT
CDR3aa: CASSYSEPVTEAFF
j_gene: TRBJ1-1
d_gene: NA
v_gene: TRBV6-5
abundance: NA

CDR3nt: TGCGCCAGCAGCCAACCGGGTTCCTCAGAAGCTTTCTTT
CDR3aa: CASSQPGSSEAFF
j_gene: TRBJ1-1
d_gene: NA
v_gene: TRBV5-1
abundance: once

CDR3nt: TGTGCCAGCAGCTCCGACAGGGGGCGCACAGATACGCAGTATTTT
CDR3aa: CASSSDRGRTDTQYF
j_gene: TRBJ2-3
d_gene: TRBD1
v_gene: TRBV7-2
abundance: few

CDR3nt: TGTGCCAGCAGCTTAAAACCACCCTCAGGGGCATTCTCCTACGAGCAGTACTTC
CDR3aa: CASSLKPPSGAFSYEQYF
j_gene: TRBJ2-7
d_gene: NA
v_gene: TRBV7-2
abundance: NA

CDR3nt: TGCGCCAGCAGCCAAGGCCTCTACTACGAGCAGTACTTC
CDR3aa: CASSQGLYYEQYF
j_gene: TRBJ2-7
d_gene: NA
v_gene: TRBV4-1
abundance: NA

CDR3nt: TGTGCCAGCAGCGCCATCTCTGGGGCCAACGTCCTGACTTTC
CDR3aa: CASSAISGANVLTF
j_gene: TRBJ2-6
d_gene: NA
v_gene: TRBV9
abundance: NA

CDR3nt: TGTGCCACCAGCAGAGACCCTGTGGACTCGATTAGCTACGAGCAGTACTTC
CDR3aa: CATSRDPVDSISYEQYF
j_gene: TRBJ2-7
d_gene: NA
v_gene: TRBV15
abundance: few

CDR3nt: TGTGCCAGCAGTTACAGGGAGTCGGATACGCAGTATTTT
CDR3aa: CASSYRESDTQYF
j_gene: TRBJ2-3
d_gene: NA
v_gene: TRBV7-3
abundance: many

CDR3nt: TGCAGTGCTAGACAGGGGAGCAATCAGCCCCAGCATTTT
CDR3aa: CSARQGSNQPQHF
j_gene: TRBJ1-5
d_gene: NA
v_gene: TRBV20-1
abundance: NA

CDR3nt: TGCGCCAGCAGCACGGAAGGCACAGATACGCAGTATTTT
CDR3aa: CASSTEGTDTQYF
j_gene: TRBJ2-3
d_gene: NA
v_gene: TRBV5-1
abundance: few

CDR3nt: TGTGCCAGCAGCCAAGCGAGGACTAGCGGGCGCGCGGCCAAAAACATTCAGTACTTC
CDR3aa: CASSQARTSGRAAKNIQYF
j_gene: TRBJ2-4
d_gene: TRBD2
v_gene: TRBV3-1
abundance: few

CDR3nt: TGTGCCAGCAGACCTCTAGCGGGGGGGCTGGCAGATACGCAGTATTTT
CDR3aa: CASRPLAGGLADTQYF
j_gene: TRBJ2-3
d_gene: TRBD2
v_gene: TRBV6-5
abundance: once

CDR3nt: TGTGCCAGCAGCTACACAGGGGTTCACACAGATACGCAGTATTTT
CDR3aa: CASSYTGVHTDTQYF
j_gene: TRBJ2-3
d_gene: TRBD1
v_gene: TRBV13
abundance: NA

CDR3nt: TGCAGCGTTACCGTACTGAACACTGAAGCTTTCTTT
CDR3aa: CSVTVLNTEAFF
j_gene: TRBJ1-1
d_gene: NA
v_gene: TRBV29-1
abundance: NA

CDR3nt: TGTGCTAGCAGCTCGTCGGAGCTTTCCTACGAGCAGTACTTC
CDR3aa: CASSSSELSYEQYF
j_gene: TRBJ2-7
d_gene: NA
v_gene: TRBV7-7
abundance: many

CDR3nt: TGTGCCAGCAGCCCCTCCTATGCCCTAGGCTACACCTTC
CDR3aa: CASSPSYALGYTF
j_gene: TRBJ1-2
d_gene: NA
v_gene: TRBV11-2
abundance: many

CDR3nt: TGTGCCAGCAGCTTGGCCGCAGGGGTAAACATTCAGTACTTC
CDR3aa: CASSLAAGVNIQYF
j_gene: TRBJ2-4
d_gene: NA
v_gene: TRBV11-1
abundance: many

CDR3nt: TGTGCCAGCAGTCGGACAGGGGACAATGAGCAGTTCTTC
CDR3aa: CASSRTGDNEQFF
j_gene: TRBJ2-1
d_gene: TRBD1
v_gene: TRBV12-3/TRBV12-4
abundance: NA

CDR3nt: TGCGCCAGCAGTCCGATGACAGTCTCCTACGAGCAGTACTTC
CDR3aa: CASSPMTVSYEQYF
j_gene: TRBJ2-7
d_gene: NA
v_gene: TRBV4-1
abundance: few

CDR3nt: TGTGCCAGCAGGCTGACAGGGGCGAGCTACGAGCAGTACTTC
CDR3aa: CASRLTGASYEQYF
j_gene: TRBJ2-7
d_gene: TRBD1
v_gene: TRBV6-2/TRBV6-3
abundance: few

CDR3nt: TGTGCCAGCAGTTTTCGTGAGCTGGATACGCAGTATTTT
CDR3aa: CASSFRELDTQYF
j_gene: TRBJ2-3
d_gene: NA
v_gene: TRBV2
abundance: many

CDR3nt: TGTGCCAGCTCACAAGGACAGGACGGCGAGCAGTACTTC
CDR3aa: CASSQGQDGEQYF
j_gene: TRBJ2-7
d_gene: TRBD1
v_gene: TRBV18
abundance: few

CDR3nt: TGTGCCAGCAGCTTAGGGCGGTCCTACGAGCAGTACTTC
CDR3aa: CASSLGRSYEQYF
j_gene: TRBJ2-7
d_gene: NA
v_gene: TRBV11-2
abundance: few

CDR3nt: TGTGCCAGTACTAATGTGGGGGCCAAAAACATTCAGTACTTC
CDR3aa: CASTNVGAKNIQYF
j_gene: TRBJ2-4
d_gene: NA
v_gene: TRBV19
abundance: NA

CDR3nt: TGCGCCAGCAGTGATGCGGGGGTTGCAGATACGCAGTATTTT
CDR3aa: CASSDAGVADTQYF
j_gene: TRBJ2-3
d_gene: TRBD2
v_gene: TRBV10-2
abundance: many

CDR3nt: TGCGCCAGCAGCTTGCATGGATCAGATACGCAGTATTTT
CDR3aa: CASSLHGSDTQYF
j_gene: TRBJ2-3
d_gene: NA
v_gene: TRBV5-1
abundance: many

CDR3nt: TGTGCCAGCAGTTACTCGGCCAGCAGGGAGACCCAGTACTTC
CDR3aa: CASSYSASRETQYF
j_gene: TRBJ2-5
d_gene: NA
v_gene: TRBV6-2/TRBV6-3
abundance: NA

CDR3nt: TGTGCCAGCACTCCCGGGGTAGGGGACACCGGGGAGCTGTTTTTT
CDR3aa: CASTPGVGDTGELFF
j_gene: TRBJ2-2
d_gene: NA
v_gene: TRBV6-1
abundance: NA

CDR3nt: TGCGCCAGCAGCTTCCGGCAGGGGAGGGACACTGAAGCTTTCTTT
CDR3aa: CASSFRQGRDTEAFF
j_gene: TRBJ1-1
d_gene: NA
v_gene: TRBV5-1
abundance: NA

CDR3nt: TGTGCCAGCAGCTCCCCCGGGACGGAAAATTCACCCCTCCACTTT
CDR3aa: CASSSPGTENSPLHF
j_gene: TRBJ1-6
d_gene: NA
v_gene: TRBV5-6
abundance: few

CDR3nt: TGTGCCAGCAGCCATACTAACCAAGAGACCCAGTACTTC
CDR3aa: CASSHTNQETQYF
j_gene: TRBJ2-5
d_gene: NA
v_gene: TRBV7-6
abundance: many

CDR3nt: TGTGCCACCAGCAGAGAGGGGGGCTATAATTCACCCCTCCACTTT
CDR3aa: CATSREGGYNSPLHF
j_gene: TRBJ1-6
d_gene: NA
v_gene: TRBV15
abundance: many

CDR3nt: TGTGCCAGCAGTCTACTTGGGGGGACAGATACGCAGTATTTT
CDR3aa: CASSLLGGTDTQYF
j_gene: TRBJ2-3
d_gene: NA
v_gene: TRBV12-3/TRBV12-4
abundance: many

CDR3nt: TGTGCCAGCAGCGGCAGGGGGTTGGACAAAAACATTCAGTACTTC
CDR3aa: CASSGRGLDKNIQYF
j_gene: TRBJ2-4
d_gene: TRBD1
v_gene: TRBV7-8
abundance: few

CDR3nt: TGTGCCAGTGGACGGGATCTAAACAATGAGCAGTTCTTC
CDR3aa: CASGRDLNNEQFF
j_gene: TRBJ2-1
d_gene: NA
v_gene: TRBV3-1
abundance: many

CDR3nt: TGTGCCAGGACCCCCGGGGGGGGCACAGATACGCAGTATTTT
CDR3aa: CARTPGGGTDTQYF
j_gene: TRBJ2-3
d_gene: TRBD2
v_gene: TRBV19
abundance: many

CDR3nt: TGTGCCAGCAGCCAGTCCGGGACTCCACACGTCCTGACTTTC
CDR3aa: CASSQSGTPHVLTF
j_gene: TRBJ2-6
d_gene: NA
v_gene: TRBV7-2
abundance: many

CDR3nt: TGCAGTGCTAAAACAAGGAACACCGGGGAGCTGTTTTTT
CDR3aa: CSAKTRNTGELFF
j_gene: TRBJ2-2
d_gene: NA
v_gene: TRBV20-1
abundance: few

CDR3nt: TGTGCCAGCGCGAAGGAGGTGGGCACTGAAGCTTTCTTT
CDR3aa: CASAKEVGTEAFF
j_gene: TRBJ1-1
d_gene: NA
v_gene: TRBV2
abundance: many